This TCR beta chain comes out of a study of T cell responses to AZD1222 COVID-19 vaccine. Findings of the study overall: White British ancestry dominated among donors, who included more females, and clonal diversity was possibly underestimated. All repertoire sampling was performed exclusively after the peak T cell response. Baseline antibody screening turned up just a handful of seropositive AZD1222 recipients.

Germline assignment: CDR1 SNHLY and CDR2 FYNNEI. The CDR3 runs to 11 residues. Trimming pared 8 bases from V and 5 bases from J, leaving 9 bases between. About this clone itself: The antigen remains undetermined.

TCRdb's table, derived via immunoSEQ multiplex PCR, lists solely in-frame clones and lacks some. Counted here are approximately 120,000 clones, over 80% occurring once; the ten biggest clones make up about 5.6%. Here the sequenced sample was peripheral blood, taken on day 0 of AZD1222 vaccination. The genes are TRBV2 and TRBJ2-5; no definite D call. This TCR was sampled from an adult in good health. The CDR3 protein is CASGKGETQYF. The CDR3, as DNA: TGTGCCAGCGGGAAAGGGGAGACCCAGTACTTC.